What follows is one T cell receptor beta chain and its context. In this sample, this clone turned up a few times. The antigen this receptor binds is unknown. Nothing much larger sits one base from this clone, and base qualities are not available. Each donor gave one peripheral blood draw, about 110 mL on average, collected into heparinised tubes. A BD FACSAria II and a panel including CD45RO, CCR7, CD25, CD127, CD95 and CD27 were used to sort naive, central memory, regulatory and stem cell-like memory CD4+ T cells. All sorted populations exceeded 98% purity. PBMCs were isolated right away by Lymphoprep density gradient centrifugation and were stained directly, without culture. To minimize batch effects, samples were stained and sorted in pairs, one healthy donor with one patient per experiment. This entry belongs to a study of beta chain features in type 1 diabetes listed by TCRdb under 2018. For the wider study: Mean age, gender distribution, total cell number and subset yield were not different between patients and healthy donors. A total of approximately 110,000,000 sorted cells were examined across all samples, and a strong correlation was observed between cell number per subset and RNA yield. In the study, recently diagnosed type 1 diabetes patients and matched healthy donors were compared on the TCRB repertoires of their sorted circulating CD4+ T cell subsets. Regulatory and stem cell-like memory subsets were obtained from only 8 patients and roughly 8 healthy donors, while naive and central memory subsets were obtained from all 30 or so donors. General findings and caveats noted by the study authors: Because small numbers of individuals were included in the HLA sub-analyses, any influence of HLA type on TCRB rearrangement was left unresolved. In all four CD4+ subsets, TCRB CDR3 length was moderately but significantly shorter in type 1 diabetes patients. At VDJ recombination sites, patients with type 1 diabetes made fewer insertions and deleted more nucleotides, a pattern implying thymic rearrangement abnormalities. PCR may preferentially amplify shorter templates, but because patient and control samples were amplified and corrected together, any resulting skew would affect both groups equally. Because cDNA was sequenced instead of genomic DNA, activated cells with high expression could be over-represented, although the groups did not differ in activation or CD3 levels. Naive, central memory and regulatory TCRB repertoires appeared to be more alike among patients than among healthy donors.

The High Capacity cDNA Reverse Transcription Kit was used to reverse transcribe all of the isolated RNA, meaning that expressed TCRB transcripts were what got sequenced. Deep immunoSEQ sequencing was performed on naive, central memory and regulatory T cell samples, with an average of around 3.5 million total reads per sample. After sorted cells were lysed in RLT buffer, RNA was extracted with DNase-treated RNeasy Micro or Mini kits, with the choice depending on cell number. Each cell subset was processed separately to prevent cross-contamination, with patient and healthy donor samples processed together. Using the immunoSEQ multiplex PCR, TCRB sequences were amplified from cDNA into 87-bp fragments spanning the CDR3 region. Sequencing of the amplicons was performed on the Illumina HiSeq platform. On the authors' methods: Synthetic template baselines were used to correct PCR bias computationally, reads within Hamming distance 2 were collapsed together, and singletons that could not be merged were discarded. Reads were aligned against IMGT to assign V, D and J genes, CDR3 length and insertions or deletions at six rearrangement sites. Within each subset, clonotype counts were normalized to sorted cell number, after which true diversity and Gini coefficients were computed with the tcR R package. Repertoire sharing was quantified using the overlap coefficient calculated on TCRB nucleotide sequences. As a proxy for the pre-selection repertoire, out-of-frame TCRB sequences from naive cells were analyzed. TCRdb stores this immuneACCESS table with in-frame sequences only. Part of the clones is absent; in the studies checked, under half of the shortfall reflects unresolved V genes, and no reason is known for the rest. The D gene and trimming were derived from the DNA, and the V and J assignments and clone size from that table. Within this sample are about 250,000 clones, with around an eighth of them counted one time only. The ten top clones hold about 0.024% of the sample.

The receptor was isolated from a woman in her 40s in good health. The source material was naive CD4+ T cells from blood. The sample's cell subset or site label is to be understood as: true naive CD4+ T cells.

The DNA sequence follows: TGCGCCAGCAGCCAAGTAGCTAGCGGGGGGGTAACAGATACGCAGTATTTT. This sequence encodes CASSQVASGGVTDTQYF. The chain couples TRBV4-1 to TRBJ2-3; 12 bases in the junction line up with TRBD2. Relative to germline, V is missing 1 base and J is missing 3 bases, with 5 bases of the junction outside any gene match. Sequences MGHRA (CDR1) and YSYEKL (CDR2) are obtained from the germline V gene. Taken from cysteine to phenylalanine, the CDR3 has 17 residues. The CDR3 DNA has 51 bases and is translated from base 1.